This TCR beta chain is drawn from a study of T cell responses to AZD1222 COVID-19 vaccine (dated by TCRdb to 2020 to 2023). Background for the entire study: A total of 233 trial participants underwent TCR sequencing, of whom about 210 had received two doses of AZD1222 and roughly 26 had received two doses of the MenACWY control vaccine. Trial participants were enrolled into age subgroups of 18-55, 56-69 and 70-plus years, which contained about 160, 30 and 59 TCR-sequenced participants, respectively. General conclusions and limits of the study: Conclusions about previously exposed vaccinees are limited because only 5 or 6 AZD1222 recipients were SARS-CoV-2 seropositive at baseline. Because no day 14 peak-response samples were available, repertoires were characterized only after the peak T cell response. The 56-69-year group was small, and its depth increase did not reach significance, likely because of low power. Reportedly, almost half of the unique spike-specific TCRs recognized epitopes lying outside the regions that are mutated in the B.1.351 and B.1.1.7 variants. Participants were mostly white British, with more females than males. The authors suggested clonal diversity may have been underestimated. CD4 TCRs associated with the vaccine covered the entire spike protein, and the dominant responses were in regions 160-218 and 743-854. After two AZD1222 doses, both the breadth and the depth of spike-specific TCRs were significantly higher than at day 0 and than in MenACWY recipients.

The meaning of the sample's time point label: about 28 days (+/-7) after the second vaccine dose. AZD1222 recipients whose second dose came at about 4 weeks and those whose second dose came at about 12 weeks were combined into one group, since spike-specific TCR depth and breadth did not differ between the two schedules. Vaccinee samples came from UK trials COV001 and COV002, including a single-blind randomized controlled phase 2/3 trial of AZD1222 (ChAdOx1 nCoV-19) in healthy adults. For TCRbeta chain sequencing, PBMC samples from trial participants were taken at day 0 and at day 28 after the second dose. The CDR3 regions of human TCRbeta chains were analyzed by immunosequencing. The authors' pipeline ran thus. TCRs in the repertoires were compared against a reference library of SARS-CoV-2-specific TCRs that had been generated with the MIRA antigen-specificity platform. Breadth was defined as the fraction of unique TCRs that were SARS-CoV-2-associated, and depth was defined as the fraction of total T cells that were SARS-CoV-2-associated. Using the MIRA data, each spike-specific TCR was mapped to the spike region that the TCR reacts to and placed in a CD4 or CD8 class. Log10-transformed breadth and depth values were compared by one-way ANOVA with Sidak's multiple comparisons tests. The immuneACCESS repertoire file appears here via TCRdb, limited to in-frame rearrangements. These files lack a portion of the clones; in checked studies, under half of the deficit traces to unresolved V genes, and the cause of the others is not known. The DNA gave D and trimming, while V, J and clone size come from that table. This sample comprises tens of thousands of clones, about four fifths of them detected only once. The ten largest clones capture about 27% of the sample.

Worth noting for this clone: The target of this receptor is not known. Within one base of it there is no much larger clone, and no base qualities were kept.

This receptor was taken from an adult who received the AZD1222 COVID-19 vaccine. Specimen: peripheral blood, collected 28 days after the second AZD1222 dose.

The bases are TGTGCCAGCAGTAGCCGCAACCGGGATGGCTACACCTTC. The resulting protein is CASSSRNRDGYTF. The chain joins TRBV27 to TRBJ1-2, with no reliable assignment of the D segment. From a lookup of the germline V gene (reference sequence), CDR1 and CDR2 are MNHEY and SMNVEV. The CDR3 spans 13 residues, from the cysteine through the phenylalanine. CDR3 DNA is the only sequence kept; it has 39 bases, read in frame from the first base. V is pared back by 5 bases and J by 6 bases, with 13 bases lying between the germline termini.